The TCR beta chain under discussion was sequenced for a study of lymphopenia after photon versus proton radiotherapy. Study-level results: Larger post-nadir TCR diversity loss correlated inversely with survival in deceased patients. Photon-treated patients lost naive T cells and TCR diversity; proton-treated stayed stable. Better survival with proton therapy was suggested as possible, not demonstrated. Post-nadir diversity loss with photons came from oligoclonal expansion, particularly CD8+ Temra cells.

Assay: immunoSEQ multiplex PCR; the TCRdb copy retains only in-frame clones and omits some. The table shows more than 25,000 clones, with about nine tenths occurring only once. Note on this clone: The antigen is not known.

Looked up from germline, CDR1 is ENHRY and CDR2 is SYGVKD. CDR3 length equals 15 residues. The J segment lost 4 bases and the V segment lost 10 bases, leaving 14 bases of the junction unmatched. J is TRBJ2-3 and V is TRBV10-3; 7 nucleotides match TRBD2. This material consisted of peripheral blood, taken from a patient treated with photon-based radiotherapy. This TCR was sampled from a woman in her 50s with pancreatic cancer. The CDR3 DNA reads as TGTGCCACCCACCCCGGGACTACTCAGGCAGATACGCAGTATTTT. Translated: CATHPGTTQADTQYF.